This entry describes one TCR beta chain. This specimen belongs to a study of blood T cell repertoires in COVID-19. Background on the study: Researchers got acute and convalescent COVID-19 samples from the United States, Italy and Spain. T cells, B-cell-depleted T cells, or PBMCs provided the cDNA or gDNA that served as material.

Under the authors' procedure: The authors estimated nucleated cell counts from reference gene primer amplification. The repertoire was sequenced with immunoSEQ multiplex PCR; TCRdb's copy has only in-frame clones and lacks some. V, J and clone size are taken as reported in that table, and D and trimming were inferred from the DNA itself. The sample shows tens of thousands of clones, 88% of them seen only once. CDR3 length: 17 residues. Germline loops: CDR1 WSHSY, CDR2 SAAADI. V shed 3 bases and J shed 2 bases, with 19 bases lying between them. The source of this sequence is a human donor in a cohort sampled during active COVID-19. Specimen: peripheral blood. This chain links TRBV10-2 with TRBJ2-5, with a possible D match to TRBD1 (6 bases). CDR3 loop: CASSEVSGASQQETQYF. As DNA, the CDR3 is TGCGCCAGCAGTGAAGTATCAGGGGCATCCCAACAAGAGACCCAGTACTTC.